A selection of T cell receptor beta chains follows, all from one sample in a study of blood T cell repertoires in COVID-19. The table came from immunoSEQ multiplex PCR; TCRdb's copy has only in-frame clones and leaves some out. This repertoire shows under 250,000 clones, under 90% found once; its top ten account for roughly 1.7%. Sequences were obtained from PBMCs or T cells enriched from blood (not recorded which). These receptor sequences come from a man between 40 and 49 years old who had recovered from COVID-19. Each CDR3 is given with its conserved first and last residue. A D gene is named only where the DNA matches it firmly. Size values are once, few and many counts, or a class for expanded clones, and some rows have none.

NA	TRBD1	TRBV3-1/TRBV3-2	TRBJ1-2	CASRGKRQGPGANYGYTF	TGTGCCAGCAGGGGGAAAAGACAGGGTCCCGGGGCTAACTATGGCTACACCTTC
NA	NA	TRBV6-2/TRBV6-3	TRBJ1-6	CASSYSIGGGNSPLHF	TGTGCCAGCAGTTACTCGATTGGAGGCGGGAATTCACCCCTCCACTTT
NA	NA	TRBV7-2	TRBJ2-7	CASSLQGIGYEQYF	TGTGCCAGCAGCTTACAGGGTATCGGCTACGAGCAGTACTTC
NA	TRBD1	TRBV24-1	TRBJ1-3	CATRPGGGFIGIRASGNTIYF	TGTGCCACAAGACCAGGGGGCGGCTTTATAGGGATTCGGGCTTCTGGAAACACCATATATTTT
NA	NA	TRBV24-1	TRBJ1-5	CATSDAGQTSNQPQHF	TGTGCCACCAGTGATGCTGGACAGACTAGCAATCAGCCCCAGCATTTT
NA	NA	TRBV4-1	TRBJ2-7	CASSQVAGTYEQYF	TGCGCCAGCAGCCAAGTGGCGGGAACCTACGAGCAGTACTTC
once	NA	TRBV18	TRBJ2-2	CASSDKGAGELFF	TGTGCCAGCTCTGACAAGGGGGCCGGGGAGCTGTTTTTT
NA	TRBD2	TRBV9	TRBJ2-1	CASSDSLAGGTSEQFF	TGTGCCAGCAGCGATAGTCTAGCGGGGGGTACAAGTGAGCAGTTCTTC
once	NA	TRBV23-1	TRBJ2-2	CAVRGANTGELFF	TGCGCCGTCCGGGGTGCGAACACCGGGGAGCTGTTTTTT
NA	NA	TRBV2	TRBJ1-3	CASSASGASGNTIYF	TGTGCCAGCAGTGCCAGCGGGGCCTCTGGAAACACCATATATTTT
NA	TRBD1	TRBV7-9	TRBJ1-1	CASSFPGTGGLRDTEAFF	TGTGCCAGCAGCTTCCCCGGGACAGGGGGCCTGAGGGACACTGAAGCTTTCTTT
once	TRBD1	TRBV27	TRBJ1-1	CASSYRPGQRYTEAFF	TGTGCCAGCAGTTATCGACCGGGACAGCGATACACTGAAGCTTTCTTT
NA	TRBD1	TRBV9	TRBJ2-1	CASSAGTGVYNEQFF	TGTGCCAGCAGCGCGGGGACAGGGGTCTACAATGAGCAGTTCTTC
NA	NA	TRBV4-1	TRBJ2-3	CASSQDIRGKGDTQYF	TGCGCCAGCAGCCAAGATATACGAGGCAAAGGAGATACGCAGTATTTT
few	TRBD1	TRBV30	TRBJ1-2	CACRDSVLGYTF	TGTGCCTGCCGGGACAGTGTTCTAGGCTACACCTTC
NA	TRBD2	TRBV7-2	TRBJ2-3	CASSLGLAGGTDTQYF	TGTGCCAGCAGCTTGGGACTAGCGGGGGGGACAGATACGCAGTATTTT
NA	TRBD1	TRBV6-1	TRBJ1-2	CASSENPGTGESDGYTF	TGTGCCAGCAGTGAAAATCCCGGGACAGGGGAATCTGATGGCTACACCTTC
NA	TRBD1	TRBV6-5	TRBJ1-2	CASSWTGTGVFGYTF	TGTGCCAGCAGTTGGACCGGGACAGGGGTTTTTGGCTACACCTTC
NA	NA	TRBV30	TRBJ2-2	CAWSSGTPTGELFF	TGTGCCTGGAGTTCAGGGACTCCGACCGGGGAGCTGTTTTTT
once	NA	TRBV4-1	TRBJ1-1	CASSQESRVDTEAFF	TGCGCCAGCAGCCAAGAGAGCAGGGTTGACACTGAAGCTTTCTTT
NA	NA	TRBV7-3	TRBJ2-5	CASSPLGGGPLETQYF	TGTGCCAGCAGCCCCCTTGGGGGGGGGCCCCTAGAGACCCAGTACTTC
NA	NA	TRBV29-1	TRBJ1-2	CSVERGFHGYTF	TGCAGCGTTGAACGGGGGTTCCATGGCTACACCTTC
NA	TRBD1	TRBV27	TRBJ2-3	CASSVGQGSTDTQYF	TGTGCCAGCAGTGTGGGACAGGGGAGCACAGATACGCAGTATTTT
NA	TRBD1	TRBV3-1/TRBV3-2	TRBJ1-6	CASSQGWDRDGSPLHF	TGTGCCAGCAGCCAAGGTTGGGACAGGGACGGGTCACCCCTCCACTTT
NA	TRBD1	TRBV18	TRBJ1-1	CASSRDRGNTEAFF	TGTGCCAGCTCAAGGGACAGGGGGAACACTGAAGCTTTCTTT
NA	TRBD2	TRBV9	TRBJ2-7	CASSPGGAGETYEQYF	TGTGCCAGCAGCCCGGGGGGAGCGGGGGAGACCTACGAGCAGTACTTC
NA	NA	TRBV2	TRBJ2-7	CASSEFSGVTYEQYF	TGTGCCAGCAGTGAATTTTCGGGAGTTACCTACGAGCAGTACTTC